One and the same sample provided the 22 T cell receptor beta chains below, sequenced in a study of T cell repertoires in cytomegalovirus infection. In TCRdb, the reads were re-called with MiXCR into one record per CDR3 protein. Here the sample spans over 200,000 distinct CDR3 sequences, about 13% being singletons. Sequencing used PBMCs. The receptors here all came from a human donor in good health (CMV status not recorded). Some clones in this sample may be carry-over from other donors' samples.

The sample holds a few counts of this clonotype. V gene TRBV19 combines with J gene TRBJ2-5; no reliable D call. Germline CDR1 LNHDA, CDR2 SQIVND (reference sequence). This CDR3 region has 13 residues. V lost 4 bases to trimming and J lost 8 bases, with 14 bases between them. As DNA, the CDR3 is TGTGCCAGTAGTAGTGCCCCCCAAGGAACCCAGTACTTC. Translated, it gives CASSSAPQGTQYF.

CDR3 sequence reads: CASSHGLASMTGEQFF. Written as DNA, the CDR3 is TGTGCCAGCAGCCACGGACTAGCTAGTATGACGGGTGAGCAGTTCTTC. This chain uses TRBV14 with TRBJ2-1, with TRBD2 matching 8 bases. CDR3 length: 16 amino acids. J lost 9 bases, V lost 3 bases, and 13 bases had no gene match. Per the germline V gene, CDR1 is SGHDN and CDR2 is FVKESK.

This clonotype has at least ten counts. The chain joins TRBV6-2 or TRBV6-3 to TRBJ2-1, with 7 bases matching TRBD2. V shed 10 bases, J shed 12 bases, and the junction held 15 bases outside the gene matches. Germline loops: CDR1 MNHEY, CDR2 SVGEGT. The CDR3 loop spans 13 amino acids. The CDR3 region has the DNA TGTGCCACCAGAAACGCGGCGGGAGCAGGGCAGTTCTTC. Translation: CATRNAAGAGQFF.

This clonotype has ten or more counts. V is TRBV7-2 and J is TRBJ2-6; D uncertain. V was cut by 5 bases and J by 1 base, with 12 bases left in between. From germline, CDR1 is SGHTA and CDR2 FQGNSA. The CDR3 sequence is 16 residues long. CDR3 residues: CASSVLWGSGANVLTF. The CDR3 nucleotides are TGTGCCAGCAGCGTCCTGTGGGGTTCTGGGGCCAACGTCCTGACTTTC.

This clonotype was recorded at least ten times. CDR3 sequence: CASSFDGTDTQYF. The CDR3 DNA follows: TGTGCCAGCAGCTTCGACGGCACAGATACGCAGTATTTT. The chain uses TRBV7-2 and TRBJ2-3; D not resolved. This CDR3 contains 13 residues. Germline V CDR1 and CDR2: SGHTA, FQGNSA. The germline V and J ends were trimmed by 3 bases and 1 base, with 5 bases remaining between them.

This clonotype was observed many times. The V and J genes are TRBV7-2 and TRBJ2-1; no definite D call. There are 13 residues in the CDR3. From germline, CDR1 is SGHTA and CDR2 FQGNSA. The V end lost 1 base, the J end lost 3 bases, and 4 bases lay between the germline ends. The chain's CDR3 is CASSLGDYNEQFF. DNA for the CDR3: TGTGCCAGCAGCTTAGGGGACTACAATGAGCAGTTCTTC.

This chain uses TRBV5-3 with TRBJ2-7; 11 bases align to TRBD2. TRBV5-3 belongs to the ORF category, with a function that is uncertain. The CDR3 is made up of 17 amino acids. V shed 9 bases and J 2 bases; nucleotides not matched to a gene: 16. The CDR3 region is CANSPAPGLAVTYEQYF. CDR3 in DNA: TGTGCCAACAGCCCGGCTCCGGGACTAGCGGTTACCTACGAGCAGTACTTC.

This clonotype was detected a few times. This rearrangement joins TRBV11-2 to TRBJ2-5; D not certain. Germline V gene sequence: CDR1 SGHAT, CDR2 FQNNGV. Trimming removed 5 bases from V and 5 bases from J, with 21 bases in between. This CDR3 has 16 amino acids. The CDR3 bases are TGTGCCAGCAGCCCTACGCATTCTAATCGGATCGAGACCCAGTACTTC. It translates to CASSPTHSNRIETQYF.

This chain joins TRBV14 and TRBJ1-4; D is ambiguous. The length of the CDR3 is 11 residues. Germline V lookup: CDR1 SGHDN, CDR2 FVKESK. V gave up 3 bases and J gave up 8 bases, with 4 bases separating them. The CDR3 sequence: CASSHGEKLFF. The DNA of the CDR3 is TGTGCCAGCAGCCATGGAGAAAAACTGTTTTTT.

This clonotype showed up many times. This sequence joins TRBV20-1 and TRBJ2-1; TRBD2 matches at 10 bases. Germline V gives CDR1 DFQATT, CDR2 SNEGSKA (reference sequence). The CDR3 is 14 residues long. V shed 6 bases and J 4 bases; nucleotides not matched to a gene: 6. As DNA, the CDR3 is TGCAGTGCCCCAGAAGCGGGAGGGTACAATGAGCAGTTCTTC. This sequence encodes CSAPEAGGYNEQFF.

This clonotype occurred many times. The chain has TRBV7-2 and TRBJ2-3; maybe TRBD2 (7 bases). Germline CDR1 reads SGHTA; CDR2 reads FQGNSA. This CDR3 has 17 amino acids. Trimming shortened V by 5 bases and J by 5 bases, and 23 bases separated the two germline ends. In DNA, the CDR3 is TGTGCCAGCAGCCCCAGGGCTCGGGGGGCGCGGGGAGATACGCAGTATTTT. Its translation: CASSPRARGARGDTQYF.

Turning to this clonotype: A much larger clone differs by one base, so this may be a read error. The rearrangement joins TRBV6-5 to TRBJ2-3; the D gene is possibly TRBD1 (5 bases). The DNA end is a closer match to TRBJ1-5, so the J assignment may be wrong. CDR1 is MNHEY and CDR2 is SVGAGI in the germline V gene. The CDR3 runs 15 residues. Written as DNA, the CDR3 is TGTGCCAGCAGTTACATGGGGGAGCGCACAGATACGCAGCATTTT. Its translation is CASSYMGERTDTQHF.

The gene calls are TRBV19 and TRBJ1-6, with a possible D match to TRBD1 (6 bases). V gave up 3 bases and J gave up 7 bases, with 13 bases separating them. The V gene's germline CDR1 is LNHDA and CDR2 SQIVND (reference sequence). The CDR3 length is 15 residues. The CDR3 DNA follows: TGTGCCAGTAGTATCGGGGGCGTCGGGAATTCACCCCTCCACTTT. It is translated as CASSIGGVGNSPLHF.

The table lists this clonotype with many counts. This chain joins TRBV28 and TRBJ2-3, with 7 bases identical to TRBD2. The ends lost 7 bases at V and 8 bases at J; junction bases unmatched: 9. From germline, CDR1 is MDHEN and CDR2 SYDVKM. The CDR3 length is 13 residues. DNA of the CDR3: TGTGCCAGCACCGGAGCGGGGCCCCCTACGCAGTATTTT. Its protein is CASTGAGPPTQYF.

J is TRBJ2-3 and V is TRBV6-5; 7 bases align to TRBD2. The CDR3 contains 14 residues. V lost 2 bases to trimming and J lost 1 base; unmatched junction nucleotides: 0. Germline CDR1 and CDR2: MNHEY and SVGAGI. This CDR3 reads CASSYRGGTDTQYF. Written as DNA, the CDR3 is TGTGCCAGCAGTTACCGGGGGGGCACAGATACGCAGTATTTT.

This rearrangement joins TRBV2 to TRBJ1-5; possibly TRBD1 for D (5 bases). The germline V gene has CDR1 SNHLY and CDR2 FYNNEI. The CDR3 is 14 amino acids. V was clipped by 4 bases and J by 4 bases, with 11 bases between them. DNA for the CDR3: TGTGCCAGCAGTGCTGGGGGGGATAATCAGCCCCAGCATTTT. Residues: CASSAGGDNQPQHF.

The gene calls are TRBV12-3 or TRBV12-4 and TRBJ1-1, with 7 bases fitting TRBD1. Trimming removed 6 bases from V and 4 bases from J; junction bases left unmatched: 17. The CDR3 runs to 17 residues. The DNA of the CDR3 is TGTGCCAGCAGAAAAAAGGTTTTAGGGGGCGGTGTCACTGAAGCTTTCTTT. As protein: CASRKKVLGGGVTEAFF.

The table lists this clonotype with many counts. This chain connects TRBV7-9 to TRBJ2-6, with D maybe TRBD2 (6 bases). The CDR3 is 16 residues long. The V gene lost 0 bases and the J gene lost 0 bases, with 6 bases spanning the gap. Looked up from germline, CDR1 is SEHNR and CDR2 is FQNEAQ (reference sequence). CDR3 loop: CASSLARDSGANVLTF. CDR3 nucleotide sequence: TGTGCCAGCAGCTTAGCGCGGGACTCTGGGGCCAACGTCCTGACTTTC.

This clonotype appeared many times. The V and J genes are TRBV7-2 and TRBJ1-5; D remains ambiguous. Germline V gene sequence: CDR1 SGHTA, CDR2 FQGNSA. V lost 5 bases and J lost 1, with 18 bases in between. The CDR3 length is 17 residues. CDR3 bases: TGTGCCAGCAGCCCGCCCCCGGGCGACAACAGCAATCAGCCCCAGCATTTT. Protein: CASSPPPGDNSNQPQHF.

On this clonotype itself: The CDR3 end shows no conserved phenylalanine or tryptophan, and so a read error is likely. The genes are TRBV7-8 and TRBJ1-5; unclear D gene. Trimming shortened V by 5 bases and J by 6 bases, and 14 bases separated the two germline ends. This CDR3 is built from 14 residues. CDR1 SGHVS and CDR2 FQNEAQ come from the germline V gene. CDR3 protein: CASSGPAQFQPQHV. The CDR3 DNA reads as TGTGCCAGCAGCGGTCCGGCACAGTTTCAGCCCCAGCATGTT.

This chain links TRBV20-1 with TRBJ2-5; 10 bases fit TRBD2. This CDR3 is 17 amino acids long. Germline loops: CDR1 DFQATT, CDR2 SNEGSKA (reference sequence). Unmatched junction bases numbered 12, after V lost 3 bases and J lost 2 bases. CDR3 loop: CSASTLRLAGRQETQYF. The CDR3 bases are TGCAGTGCTAGTACCTTAAGACTAGCGGGCAGGCAAGAGACCCAGTACTTC.

A word on this clonotype: A much larger clone sits a single nucleotide away, making a read error possible. The chain is built from TRBV29-1 and TRBJ2-1; 9 bases are shared with TRBD2. Germline V CDR1 and CDR2: SQVTM, ANQGSEA. This CDR3 comprises 15 residues. The CDR3 loop reads CSVERAGGSYNEQLF. For the CDR3, the DNA is TGCAGCGTTGAAAGGGCGGGAGGGTCCTACAATGAGCAGTTATTC.